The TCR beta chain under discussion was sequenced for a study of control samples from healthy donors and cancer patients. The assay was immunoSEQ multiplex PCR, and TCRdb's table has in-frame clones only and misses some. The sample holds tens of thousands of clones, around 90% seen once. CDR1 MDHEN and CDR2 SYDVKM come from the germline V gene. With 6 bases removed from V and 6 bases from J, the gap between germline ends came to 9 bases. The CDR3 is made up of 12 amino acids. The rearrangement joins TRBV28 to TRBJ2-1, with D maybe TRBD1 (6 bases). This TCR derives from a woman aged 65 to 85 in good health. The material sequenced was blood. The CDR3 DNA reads TGTGCCAGCAGCAGCAGGGGCAATGAGCAGTTCTTC. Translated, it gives CASSSRGNEQFF.